This T cell receptor (beta chain) was sequenced during a study of beta chain features in type 1 diabetes. The investigators reverse transcribed all of the isolated RNA, so they sequenced expressed TCRB transcripts. TCRdb keeps only in-frame clones here, not all; method: immunoSEQ multiplex PCR. Of around 280,000 clones listed, 8% are singletons. Study-level results: All four CD4+ subsets of Type 1 diabetes patients contained TCRB CDR3s that were moderately but significantly shorter.

This clone was detected a few times. Its antigen remains unknown. The sample consisted of central memory CD4+ T cells from blood. The origin of this receptor is a woman aged 18 to 35 in good health.

For the CDR3, the DNA is TGTGCCAGCAGCCAATTTCAACGGCCAGGGGCTTACTCTGGGGCCAACGTCCTGACTTTC. It translates to CASSQFQRPGAYSGANVLTF. The chain uses TRBV16 and TRBJ2-6; TRBD1 is a possible D gene (6 bases). V was clipped by 1 base and J by 0 bases, with 19 bases between them. The CDR3 contains 20 residues. From germline, CDR1 is KGHSY and CDR2 FQNENV. Supplemented by reference TRBV16 and TRBJ2-6, the full variable domain reads GEEVAQTPKHLVRGEGQKAKLYCAPIKGHSYVFWYQQVLKNEFKFLISFQNENVFDETGMPKERFSAKCLPNSPCSLEIQATKLEDSAVYFCASSQFQRPGAYSGANVLTFGAGSRLTVL.